Presented here are 15 T cell receptor beta chains from one specimen sequenced in a study of cytomegalovirus exposure and HLA in healthy donors. Primers: 60 Vbeta forward and 13 Jbeta reverse. Here immunoSEQ multiplex PCR was the method, and the copy in TCRdb shows in-frame clones only, minus some. The repertoire holds around 110,000 clones, about two thirds seen once, with 2.8% in the top ten. The specimen was PBMCs. These receptors were taken from a female donor in good health and CMV-seronegative.

The CDR3: CAWRAPGQGGGYTF. The CDR3 DNA sequence: TGTGCCTGGAGAGCTCCGGGACAGGGAGGTGGCTACACCTTC. The rearrangement links TRBV30 to TRBJ1-2, with 9 bases fitting TRBD1. V shed 3 bases, J shed 7 bases, and the junction held 9 bases outside the gene matches. The length of the CDR3 is 14 residues. From germline, CDR1 is GTSNPN and CDR2 SVGIG (reference sequence).

The V gene is TRBV28, the J gene TRBJ2-5, with TRBD2 as a possible D gene (5 bases). There are 15 residues in the CDR3. From germline, CDR1 is MDHEN and CDR2 SYDVKM. Trimming left V 4 bases short and J 0 bases short, with 12 bases between. CDR3 DNA: TGTGCCAGCAGTTCAGGACTCTTATACCAAGAGACCCAGTACTTC. This translates into CASSSGLLYQETQYF.

This clone has only one observation. V is TRBV28 and J is TRBJ2-1, with TRBD1 as a possible D gene (6 bases). The CDR3 length is 13 residues. Germline V gives CDR1 MDHEN, CDR2 SYDVKM. The germline V and J ends were trimmed by 10 bases and 7 bases, with 17 bases remaining between them. The CDR3 protein is CAILQGTRNEQFF. The CDR3 DNA reads TGTGCCATACTACAGGGTACGAGAAATGAGCAGTTCTTC.

The J gene is TRBJ2-7, the V gene TRBV11-2; TRBD1 is a possible D gene (6 bases). Germline V gene data show CDR1 as SGHAT and CDR2 as FQNNGV. The CDR3 is made up of 14 amino acids. Trimming removed 1 base from V and 4 bases from J, with 11 bases in between. CDR3 bases: TGTGCCAGCAGCTTAGGTCCCAGGGGATACGAGCAGTACTTC. It is translated as CASSLGPRGYEQYF.

The V gene is TRBV4-2, the J gene TRBJ2-3, with 10 nucleotides matching TRBD2. The CDR3 covers 17 residues. The germline V gene encodes CDR1 LGHNA and CDR2 YNFKEQ. V trimming: 0 bases; J trimming: 2 bases; junction bases outside the gene matches: 5. CDR3 coding DNA: TGTGCCAGCAGCCAAGAGGCTAGCGGGGGAGCCACAGATACGCAGTATTTT. As protein: CASSQEASGGATDTQYF.

The chain is built from TRBV7-6 and TRBJ2-1, with 10 bases aligning to TRBD2. Trimming cost V 2 bases and J 7 bases; bases outside gene matches: 11. CDR1 is SGHVS and CDR2 is FNYEAQ in the germline V gene. The CDR3 spans 17 residues. CDR3 in amino acids: CASSLYASGSAPNEQFF. The CDR3, as DNA: TGTGCCAGCAGCTTATACGCTAGCGGGAGTGCGCCAAATGAGCAGTTCTTC. Variable domain in full (rest from reference TRBV7-6 and TRBJ2-1): GAGVSQSPRYKVTKRGQDVALRCDPISGHVSLYWYRQALGQGPEFLTYFNYEAQQDKSGLPNDRFSAERPEGSISTLTIQRTEQRDSAMYRCASSLYASGSAPNEQFFGPGTRLTVL.

This chain links TRBV6-1 with TRBJ1-1; the match to TRBD1 covers 7 bases. In germline, CDR1 is MNHNS, CDR2 SASEGT. The CDR3 is 14 amino acids. The trim removed 7 bases at V and 2 bases at J, leaving 7 bases unmatched. Here the CDR3 DNA reads TGTGCCAGCACGGCTAGACAGGGAAACACTGAAGCTTTCTTT. As protein: CASTARQGNTEAFF.

This clone has only a few counts. This chain links TRBV30 with TRBJ1-6; D might be TRBD1 (5 bases). The CDR3 spans 14 residues. V was clipped by 2 bases and J by 10 bases, with 15 bases between them. CDR1 is GTSNPN and CDR2 is SVGIG in the germline V gene (reference sequence). The CDR3 loop reads CAWSSGTEGSPLHF. DNA for the CDR3: TGTGCCTGGAGTTCCGGGACGGAGGGCTCACCCCTCCACTTT.

V gene TRBV27 combines with J gene TRBJ1-5; D gene ambiguous. The CDR3 totals 16 residues. Germline-derived CDR1 and CDR2 are MNHEY and SMNVEV (reference sequence). V lost 0 bases and J 4 bases, leaving 13 bases between the germline ends. CDR3 DNA: TGTGCCAGCAGTTTATCGAGAGGGATGGGGAATCAGCCCCAGCATTTT. Protein: CASSLSRGMGNQPQHF.

The chain has TRBV30 and TRBJ2-1; 10 bases fit TRBD2. From germline, CDR1 is GTSNPN and CDR2 SVGIG (reference sequence). The CDR3 loop spans 14 amino acids. The junction had 3 bases not matched to a gene; V was cut back by 4 bases and J by 3 bases. CDR3 protein: CAWTPSGGYNEQFF. CDR3 in DNA: TGTGCCTGGACACCTAGCGGGGGCTACAATGAGCAGTTCTTC.

The chain joins TRBV19 to TRBJ1-1; D perhaps matches TRBD1 (5 bases). CDR3 size: 16 residues. V lost 3 bases to trimming and J lost 0 bases, with 14 bases between them. Germline loops: CDR1 LNHDA, CDR2 SQIVND (reference sequence). CDR3 sequence reads: CASSIRPGRMNTEAFF. CDR3 coding DNA: TGTGCCAGTAGTATTAGGCCAGGGCGGATGAACACTGAAGCTTTCTTT.

This clone was counted only a few times. The rearrangement uses TRBV5-4 and TRBJ2-5, with 11 nucleotides matching TRBD2. Looked up from germline, CDR1 is SGHNT and CDR2 is YYREEE (reference sequence). Trimming took 3 bases from V and 4 from J; bases not matched to a gene: 14. CDR3 length: 18 residues. This CDR3 is CASSSGTSGPPGGETQYF. The CDR3 nucleotides read TGTGCCAGCAGCTCCGGGACTAGCGGACCCCCCGGGGGAGAGACCCAGTACTTC.

The chain recombines TRBV11-3 with TRBJ2-7; 7 bases map to TRBD2. CDR3 size: 15 residues. The ends lost 4 bases at V and 3 bases at J; junction bases unmatched: 9. The V gene's germline CDR1 is SGHNT and CDR2 YENEEA. The CDR3 DNA is TGTGCCAGCAGCTCTGGGGCGGGAGCGGACTACGAGCAGTACTTC. This translates into CASSSGAGADYEQYF. Supplemented by reference TRBV11-3 and TRBJ2-7, the full variable domain reads EAGVVQSPRYKIIEKKQPVAFWCNPISGHNTLYWYLQNLGQGPELLIRYENEEAVDDSQLPKDRFSAERLKGVDSTLKIQPAELGDSAVYLCASSSGAGADYEQYFGPGTRLTVT.

This clone was seen only a few times. This sequence joins TRBV6-6 and TRBJ1-5; D possibly corresponds to TRBD1 (5 bases). V was clipped by 7 bases and J by 3 bases, with 13 bases between them. The CDR3 contains 14 residues. Germline V gene lookup returns CDR1 MNHNY and CDR2 SVGAGI (reference sequence). This CDR3 reads CASTYGGSNQPQHF. CDR3 nucleotides: TGTGCCAGCACCTACGGGGGGTCCAATCAGCCCCAGCATTTT.

The J gene is TRBJ1-3, the V gene TRBV6-1; the D gene is possibly TRBD1 (6 bases). The CDR3 is 15 residues long. The V end was cut by 3 bases, the J end by 6 bases, with 15 bases between. Germline V CDR1 and CDR2: MNHNS, SASEGT. For the CDR3, the DNA is TGTGCCAGCAGTGACTGGGGGCCTAGTCTAAACACCATATATTTT. It is translated as CASSDWGPSLNTIYF.